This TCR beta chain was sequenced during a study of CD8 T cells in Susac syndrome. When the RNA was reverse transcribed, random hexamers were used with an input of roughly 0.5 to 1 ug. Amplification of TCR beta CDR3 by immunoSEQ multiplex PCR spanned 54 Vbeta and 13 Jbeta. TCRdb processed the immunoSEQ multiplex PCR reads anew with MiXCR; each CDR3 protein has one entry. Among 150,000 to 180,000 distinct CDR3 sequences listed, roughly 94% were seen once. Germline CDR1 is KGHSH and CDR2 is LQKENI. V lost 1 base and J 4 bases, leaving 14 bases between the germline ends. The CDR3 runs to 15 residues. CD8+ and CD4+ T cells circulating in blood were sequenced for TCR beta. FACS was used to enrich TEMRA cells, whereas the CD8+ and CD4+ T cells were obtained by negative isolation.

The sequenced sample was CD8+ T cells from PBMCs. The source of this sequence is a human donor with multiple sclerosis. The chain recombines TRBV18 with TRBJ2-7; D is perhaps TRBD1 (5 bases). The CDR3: CASSPRGQDPYEQYF. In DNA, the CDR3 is TGTGCCAGCTCACCACGGGGCCAGGACCCTTACGAGCAGTACTTC.